Below are 6 T cell receptor beta chains sequenced from a single sample in a study of blood T cell repertoires in COVID-19. Assay: immunoSEQ multiplex PCR; the TCRdb copy retains only in-frame clones and omits some. The data hold around 270,000 clones, with around 82% observed a single time. Sequencing was performed on peripheral blood. The receptor set was obtained from a person aged 70 to 85 with COVID-19, enrolled during active disease.

This chain joins TRBV7-2 and TRBJ2-7; 7 positions match TRBD1. This CDR3 region has 14 residues. The V and J ends lost 4 bases and 2 bases, in that order; junction bases with no gene match: 5. Germline V gene lookup returns CDR1 SGHTA and CDR2 FQGNSA. Here the CDR3 DNA reads TGTGCCAGCAGCTCCTCGGGACAGACCTACGAGCAGTACTTC. It codes for CASSSSGQTYEQYF. The full variable domain, completed using reference TRBV7-2 and TRBJ2-7, is GAGVSQSPSNKVTEKGKDVELRCDPISGHTALYWYRQSLGQGLEFLIYFQGNSAPDKSGLPSDRFSAERTGGSVSTLTIQRTQQEDSAVYLCASSSSGQTYEQYFGPGTRLTVT.

This chain links TRBV27 with TRBJ1-1; D remains ambiguous. The CDR3 is 13 amino acids. The germline V gene encodes CDR1 MNHEY and CDR2 SMNVEV (reference sequence). The V end lost 5 bases, the J end lost 10 bases, and 17 bases lay between the germline ends. In nucleotides, the CDR3 is TGTGCCAGCAGTCTCCGGGGAGAATTTCCAGCTTTCTTT. This translates into CASSLRGEFPAFF.

J is TRBJ1-5 and V is TRBV28; 8 nucleotides align to TRBD1. The CDR3 has 17 amino acids. V was pared by 0 bases and J by 2 bases, with 6 bases of the junction left unmatched. The V gene's germline CDR1 is MDHEN and CDR2 SYDVKM. Written as DNA, the CDR3 is TGTGCCAGCAGTTTATGGGTAGGGGGACAGGGCAATCAGCCCCAGCATTTT. It is translated as CASSLWVGGQGNQPQHF.

This clone was observed a single time. The J gene is TRBJ1-1, the V gene TRBV5-1; TRBD1 is a possible D gene (6 bases). Germline CDR1 and CDR2: SGHRS and YFSETQ. V shed 4 bases and J shed 0 bases, with 13 bases lying between them. The CDR3 is made up of 15 amino acids. The CDR3 is CASSDTGTLNTEAFF. CDR3 nucleotides: TGCGCCAGCAGCGATACAGGGACGTTGAACACTGAAGCTTTCTTT.

V and J are TRBV7-8 and TRBJ1-1, with D unclear. The CDR3 totals 16 residues. Germline CDR1 SGHVS, CDR2 FQNEAQ. Trimming left V 5 bases short and J 1 base short, with 17 bases between. The CDR3 protein is CASSRPLGRRNTEAFF. The CDR3 DNA follows: TGTGCCAGCAGCCGTCCGTTGGGCAGAAGGAACACTGAAGCTTTCTTT.

The chain joins TRBV28 to TRBJ1-2; D remains unclear. The length of the CDR3 is 12 residues. CDR1 and CDR2 from the germline V gene are MDHEN and SYDVKM. Trimming shortened V by 6 bases and J by 5 bases, and 10 bases separated the two germline ends. The CDR3 spells CASRDKIYGYTF. The CDR3 bases are TGTGCCAGCAGAGACAAAATTTATGGCTACACCTTC.